These 30 T cell receptor beta chains share one sample of origin, sequenced in a study of T cell changes during pregnancy in multiple sclerosis (dated by TCRdb to about 2019). The library was built by means of the immunoSEQ multiplex PCR assay. TCRdb holds this immuneACCESS table with in-frame rearrangements only. Some clones are missing; in checked studies, unresolved V genes explain under half, and the rest has no known cause. In this sample the table shows tens of thousands of clones, about 94% of which occur a single time. The top ten clonotypes cover more than 0.12% of the sample. The sequenced sample was CD4+ T cells from peripheral blood mononuclear cells, obtained after pregnancy. These TCRs come from a female donor with multiple sclerosis, enrolled in a pregnancy study.

The V and J genes are TRBV7-2 and TRBJ2-6; D gene unclear. The CDR3 is 16 residues long. From germline, CDR1 is SGHTA and CDR2 FQGNSA. The V end lost 0 bases, the J end lost 0 bases, and 6 bases lay between the germline ends. CDR3 DNA: TGTGCCAGCAGCTTAGCGTCGGGCTCTGGGGCCAACGTCCTGACTTTC. It encodes CASSLASGSGANVLTF.

The V and J genes are TRBV7-2 and TRBJ1-2; the match to TRBD1 covers 8 bases. CDR3 size: 14 residues. Looked up from germline, CDR1 is SGHTA and CDR2 is FQGNSA. V was clipped by 6 bases and J by 6 bases; unmatched bases: 9. The CDR3 DNA follows: TGTGCCAGCAGTCTTGGACAGGGTTTTGATGGCTACACCTTC. Protein sequence: CASSLGQGFDGYTF.

The chain combines TRBV7-6 with TRBJ2-5; tentative D call: TRBD2 (5 bases). The CDR3 contains 16 residues. Deletions cut 4 bases from V and 1 base from J, with 16 bases between. Germline CDR1 and CDR2: SGHVS and FNYEAQ. Here the CDR3 reads CASSSPQERLQETQYF. The DNA of the CDR3 is TGTGCCAGCAGCTCTCCCCAAGAGCGGCTCCAAGAGACCCAGTACTTC.

This chain uses TRBV19 with TRBJ1-5; D may be TRBD1 (6 bases). With 8 bases removed from V and 7 bases from J, the gap between germline ends came to 18 bases. The CDR3 loop spans 14 amino acids. Germline loops: CDR1 LNHDA, CDR2 SQIVND (reference sequence). The chain's CDR3 is CASEDRALAQPQHF. CDR3 DNA sequence: TGTGCCAGTGAGGACAGAGCCCTAGCCCAGCCCCAGCATTTT.

The chain has TRBV28 and TRBJ2-7, with D possibly matching TRBD2 (7 bases). This CDR3 contains 15 residues. Germline V gene lookup returns CDR1 MDHEN and CDR2 SYDVKM. V shed 3 bases and J shed 2 bases, with 14 bases lying between them. DNA of the CDR3: TGTGCCAGCAGTTTCCTCGGGGGGCCAGCCTACGAGCAGTACTTC. This codes for CASSFLGGPAYEQYF.

This clone turned up a few times. Different DNA sequences within this sample yield the same CDR3. The chain has TRBV18 and TRBJ1-5; 10 nucleotides line up with TRBD1. The CDR3 extends over 16 amino acids. In germline, CDR1 is KGHSH, CDR2 LQKENI. After removal of 3 bases from V and 1 base from J, the junction contained 3 bases not matched to a gene. The CDR3 DNA is TGTGCCAGCTCACCTAGGGACAGGGGAAGCAATCAGCCCCAGCATTTT. Encoded protein: CASSPRDRGSNQPQHF.

The chain is built from TRBV9 and TRBJ2-7; possible D gene TRBD1, 6 bases. The CDR3 loop spans 14 amino acids. Trimming stripped 3 bases from V and 2 bases from J, with 12 bases between. Per the germline V gene, CDR1 is SGDLS and CDR2 is YYNGEE. The CDR3 sequence is CASSGGWGPYEQYF. The CDR3 nucleotides read TGTGCCAGCAGCGGCGGGTGGGGGCCCTACGAGCAGTACTTC.

This clone has only one observation. This rearrangement joins TRBV7-2 to TRBJ2-1; 9 bases fit TRBD2. The CDR3 runs to 14 residues. After removal of 5 bases from V and 9 bases from J, the junction contained 8 bases not matched to a gene. The V gene's germline CDR1 is SGHTA and CDR2 FQGNSA. CDR3: CASSPLRTSVEQFF. The CDR3 nucleotides are TGTGCCAGCAGCCCTCTCAGGACTAGCGTTGAGCAGTTCTTC.

The rearrangement joins TRBV29-1 to TRBJ2-1, with 12 bases fitting TRBD2. Germline CDR1 reads SQVTM; CDR2 reads ANQGSEA. The V gene end was trimmed by 0 bases and the J gene end by 1 base; junction bases not matched to a gene: 13. The CDR3 covers 20 residues. In DNA form, the CDR3 reads TGCAGCGTTGAAGAATCTGGACTAGCGGGAACTTTGTTGTCCTACAATGAGCAGTTCTTC. Protein: CSVEESGLAGTLLSYNEQFF.

The genes are TRBV19 and TRBJ1-4; D unresolved. Per germline, CDR1 LNHDA and CDR2 SQIVND (reference sequence). The CDR3 is 13 residues long. Between the trimmed V and J ends, which lost 5 bases and 7 bases, there was a span of 11 bases. The CDR3 reads CASSRAGGEKLFF. The DNA for the CDR3 is TGTGCCAGTAGTCGAGCGGGCGGTGAAAAACTGTTTTTT.

This chain links TRBV2 with TRBJ2-5; 7 bases are a match to TRBD1. V lost 7 bases to trimming and J lost 3 bases; unmatched junction nucleotides: 14. Germline lookup yields CDR1 SNHLY and CDR2 FYNNEI. CDR3 length: 16 residues. The CDR3 loop is CASTGTGAGGEETQYF. The CDR3 DNA is TGTGCCAGCACCGGGACCGGGGCAGGGGGAGAAGAGACCCAGTACTTC. Together with reference TRBV2 and TRBJ2-5, the CDR3 gives the full variable domain: EPEVTQTPSHQVTQMGQEVILRCVPISNHLYFYWYRQILGQKVEFLVSFYNNEISEKSEIFDDQFSVERPDGSNFTLKIRSTKLEDSAMYFCASTGTGAGGEETQYFGPGTRLLVL.

The chain is built from TRBV19 and TRBJ1-5, with D tentatively TRBD1 (5 bases). In germline, CDR1 is LNHDA, CDR2 SQIVND (reference sequence). V was pared by 1 base and J by 7 bases, with 14 bases between. This CDR3 is 15 amino acids long. This CDR3 reads CASSIAGRVNQPQHF. As DNA, the CDR3 is TGTGCCAGTAGTATAGCAGGCAGGGTAAACCAGCCCCAGCATTTT.

CDR3 amino acids: CASSTPGQMYEQYF. CDR3 DNA: TGTGCCAGCTCCACACCGGGACAGATGTACGAGCAGTACTTC. The V gene is TRBV7-9, the J gene TRBJ2-7; 7 nucleotides line up with TRBD1. The germline V gene has CDR1 SEHNR and CDR2 FQNEAQ (reference sequence). V lost 8 bases to trimming and J lost 4 bases; unmatched junction nucleotides: 11. The CDR3 runs 14 residues.

J is TRBJ2-3 and V is TRBV12-2; the table gives TRBD2 as D, unverified against the DNA. TRBV12-2 is a pseudogene locus. This CDR3 contains 11 residues. CDR3 nucleotides: TGTGCAAGTCGCTCCGGAGATACGCAGTATTTT. Encoded protein: CASRSGDTQYF.

This CDR3 is CASSGGKREGGYTF. For the CDR3, the DNA is TGTGCCAGCAGTGGCGGGAAGCGCGAGGGTGGCTACACCTTC. The rearrangement uses TRBV6-1 and TRBJ1-2, with unresolved D. Germline CDR1 MNHNS, CDR2 SASEGT. The V gene lost 4 bases and the J gene lost 7 bases, with 16 bases spanning the gap. This CDR3 is 14 amino acids long.

The genes are TRBV10-1 and TRBJ2-1, with TRBD1 matching over 9 bases. V trimming: 8 bases; J trimming: 10 bases; junction bases outside the gene matches: 12. The CDR3 covers 14 residues. Germline CDR1 is WNHNN and CDR2 is SYGVQD (reference sequence). CDR3 in DNA: TGCGCCAGCTCAAGAAGGGACAGGGAGGGCGAGCAGTTCTTC. Its translation is CASSRRDREGEQFF.

The J gene is TRBJ2-1, the V gene TRBV7-3; 11 nucleotides line up with TRBD2. Germline CDR1 is SGHTA and CDR2 is FQGTGA. This CDR3 spans 20 amino acids. V shed 3 bases, J shed 4 bases, and the junction held 17 bases outside the gene matches. The CDR3 DNA follows: TGTGCCAGCAGCTTCTTAACATTAGCGGGAGGGCCTAAGGATTACAATGAGCAGTTCTTC. Protein: CASSFLTLAGGPKDYNEQFF. The variable domain in full, with the rest retrieved from reference TRBV7-3 and TRBJ2-1, is GAGVSQTPSNKVTEKGKYVELRCDPISGHTALYWYRQSLGQGPEFLIYFQGTGAADDSGLPNDRFFAVRPEGSVSTLKIQRTERGDSAVYLCASSFLTLAGGPKDYNEQFFGPGTRLTVL.

This chain uses TRBV5-5 with TRBJ2-7; a possible D gene is TRBD2 (6 bases). The CDR3 has 17 amino acids. Germline V gives CDR1 SGHKS, CDR2 YYEKEE (reference sequence). V shed 1 base and J shed 7 bases, with 24 bases lying between them. CDR3 loop: CASSLSVGGIASGEQYF. Here the CDR3 DNA reads TGTGCCAGCAGCTTGTCGGTGGGGGGAATCGCTTCGGGAGAGCAGTACTTC.

This chain links TRBV29-1 with TRBJ1-1, with no clear D. Germline V gene data show CDR1 as SQVTM and CDR2 as ANQGSEA. V lost 5 bases to trimming and J lost 4 bases, with 11 bases between them. The CDR3 runs 12 residues. In nucleotides, the CDR3 is TGCAGCGTTCACCCGGGGTTCACTGAAGCTTTCTTT. Its translation: CSVHPGFTEAFF.

The genes are TRBV7-2 and TRBJ2-7, with TRBD2 matching 11 bases. The CDR3 covers 18 residues. The V and J ends lost 3 bases and 0 bases, in that order; junction bases with no gene match: 10. Germline-derived CDR1 and CDR2 are SGHTA and FQGNSA. The CDR3 protein is CASSFPQRLAGISYEQYF. CDR3 coding DNA: TGTGCCAGCAGCTTTCCCCAACGACTAGCGGGAATCTCCTACGAGCAGTACTTC.

This clone appeared a few times. V gene TRBV6-6 combines with J gene TRBJ2-3; TRBD1 agrees at 9 bases. The J segment lost 5 bases and the V segment lost 5 bases, leaving 11 bases of the junction unmatched. From germline, CDR1 is MNHNY and CDR2 SVGAGI (reference sequence). The CDR3 totals 16 residues. CDR3 in DNA: TGTGCCAGCAGTAGGCCACAGGGGGCTGAGGGAGATACGCAGTATTTT. This codes for CASSRPQGAEGDTQYF.

This chain uses TRBV29-1 with TRBJ2-1, with TRBD2 as a possible D gene (6 bases). The CDR3 sequence is 15 residues long. Germline CDR1 SQVTM, CDR2 ANQGSEA. The V end lost 4 bases, the J end lost 0 bases, and 13 bases lay between the germline ends. DNA of the CDR3: TGCAGCGTTGCCCCGGGACTCCACTCCTACAATGAGCAGTTCTTC. Translation gives CSVAPGLHSYNEQFF.

The chain carries TRBV30 and TRBJ2-2, with D possibly being TRBD1 (5 bases). CDR1 and CDR2 from the germline V gene are GTSNPN and SVGIG (reference sequence). V lost 4 bases to trimming and J lost 6 bases, with 6 bases between them. This CDR3 spans 11 amino acids. The CDR3 spells CAWKGPGELFF. The CDR3 DNA reads as TGTGCCTGGAAGGGGCCCGGGGAGCTGTTTTTT. The variable domain in full, with the rest retrieved from reference TRBV30 and TRBJ2-2, is SQTIHQWPATLVQPVGSPLSLECTVEGTSNPNLYWYRQAAGRGLQLLFYSVGIGQISSEVPQNLSASRPQDRQFILSSKKLLLSDSGFYLCAWKGPGELFFGEGSRLTVL.

J is TRBJ1-1 and V is TRBV6-5; 7 positions match TRBD1. Germline CDR1 is MNHEY and CDR2 is SVGAGI. CDR3 length: 13 amino acids. J lost 3 bases, V lost 2 bases, and 0 bases had no gene match. The CDR3 region is CASSYQGDTEAFF. The CDR3 DNA follows: TGTGCCAGCAGTTACCAGGGGGACACTGAAGCTTTCTTT.

This chain links TRBV6-5 with TRBJ2-1; D remains ambiguous. Germline CDR1 is MNHEY and CDR2 is SVGAGI. The CDR3 is made up of 12 amino acids. The germline V and J ends were trimmed by 6 bases and 10 bases, with 13 bases remaining between them. The CDR3 reads CASRDGSGEQFF. The CDR3 DNA reads as TGTGCCAGCAGGGATGGGTCAGGCGAGCAGTTCTTC.

This clone is a singleton in its sample. The DNA for the CDR3 is TGTGCCAGTAGTATCCTCCCGGTGAACACTGAAGCTTTCTTT. This codes for CASSILPVNTEAFF. The chain is built from TRBV19 and TRBJ1-1; D unclear. Germline values: CDR1 LNHDA, CDR2 SQIVND (reference sequence). The CDR3 extends over 14 amino acids. Trimming shortened V by 3 bases and J by 0 bases, and 8 bases separated the two germline ends.

The chain is built from TRBV28 and TRBJ2-7; tentatively, D is TRBD2 (5 bases). CDR3 length equals 15 residues. Germline lookup yields CDR1 MDHEN and CDR2 SYDVKM. Trimming removed 5 bases at V and 0 bases at J, with 14 bases between. The CDR3 reads CASSPLRRSSYEQYF. CDR3 coding DNA: TGTGCCAGCAGTCCACTCAGGAGGAGCTCCTACGAGCAGTACTTC.

V is TRBV7-9 and J is TRBJ1-2; tentative D call: TRBD1 (5 bases). In germline, CDR1 is SEHNR, CDR2 FQNEAQ (reference sequence). V was cut by 5 bases and J by 3 bases, with 13 bases left in between. This CDR3 is 14 amino acids long. CDR3 coding DNA: TGTGCCAGCAGCGCAACAAGGGGCCACTATGGCTACACCTTC. Amino acid sequence: CASSATRGHYGYTF.

This chain uses TRBV25-1 with TRBJ1-4; TRBD1 might be the D (6 bases). The CDR3 is 15 amino acids. Germline lookup yields CDR1 MGHDK and CDR2 SYGVNS. The V end lost 6 bases, the J end lost 8 bases, and 19 bases lay between the germline ends. The CDR3 region has the DNA TGTGCCAGCAGCGACCATCCTCCGACAGGCGAAAAACTGTTTTTT. Translation: CASSDHPPTGEKLFF.

The V call is TRBV5-6, the J call TRBJ1-2; 9 bases are a match to TRBD1. The CDR3 is 15 residues long. The V segment lost 4 bases and the J segment 8 bases; nucleotides outside the gene matches: 12. Germline V gene lookup returns CDR1 SGHDT and CDR2 YYEEEE. CDR3 residues: CASSAGQGGPLGYTF. CDR3 coding DNA: TGTGCCAGCAGCGCGGGACAGGGTGGGCCCCTGGGCTACACCTTC.